This T cell receptor beta chain stems from a study of OX40 agonist ivuxolimab in advanced cancers. Overall study context: Ivuxolimab, an antibody acting as an agonist of OX40 (CD134), was used to treat patients. The dose-escalation group included hepatocellular carcinoma, melanoma, renal cell carcinoma and head and neck cancer. Of the participants, approximately 44% had some prior anti-PD-1, anti-PD-L1 or anti-CTLA-4 therapy, which was allowed. Three patients, one with hepatocellular carcinoma and two with cutaneous melanoma, achieved partial responses.

Produced via immunoSEQ multiplex PCR; TCRdb's table is partial and in-frame only. Among about 140,000 clones listed, about 93% were seen once. The origin of this receptor is an adult with an advanced solid tumor such as melanoma, head and neck, liver or kidney cancer. Sequenced here: CD4+ or CD8+ T cells sorted from blood, sampled in a trial of the OX40 agonist ivuxolimab.

CDR3 nucleotide sequence: TGTGCCAGCAGCCCGGGGGGCAGGCTGTCGAACACCGGGGAGCTGTTTTTT. It specifies CASSPGGRLSNTGELFF. The chain combines TRBV5-6 with TRBJ2-2; maybe TRBD2 (7 bases). The CDR3 runs to 17 residues. Germline V lookup: CDR1 SGHDT, CDR2 YYEEEE. The V and J ends lost 4 bases and 0 bases respectively, with 16 bases between them.